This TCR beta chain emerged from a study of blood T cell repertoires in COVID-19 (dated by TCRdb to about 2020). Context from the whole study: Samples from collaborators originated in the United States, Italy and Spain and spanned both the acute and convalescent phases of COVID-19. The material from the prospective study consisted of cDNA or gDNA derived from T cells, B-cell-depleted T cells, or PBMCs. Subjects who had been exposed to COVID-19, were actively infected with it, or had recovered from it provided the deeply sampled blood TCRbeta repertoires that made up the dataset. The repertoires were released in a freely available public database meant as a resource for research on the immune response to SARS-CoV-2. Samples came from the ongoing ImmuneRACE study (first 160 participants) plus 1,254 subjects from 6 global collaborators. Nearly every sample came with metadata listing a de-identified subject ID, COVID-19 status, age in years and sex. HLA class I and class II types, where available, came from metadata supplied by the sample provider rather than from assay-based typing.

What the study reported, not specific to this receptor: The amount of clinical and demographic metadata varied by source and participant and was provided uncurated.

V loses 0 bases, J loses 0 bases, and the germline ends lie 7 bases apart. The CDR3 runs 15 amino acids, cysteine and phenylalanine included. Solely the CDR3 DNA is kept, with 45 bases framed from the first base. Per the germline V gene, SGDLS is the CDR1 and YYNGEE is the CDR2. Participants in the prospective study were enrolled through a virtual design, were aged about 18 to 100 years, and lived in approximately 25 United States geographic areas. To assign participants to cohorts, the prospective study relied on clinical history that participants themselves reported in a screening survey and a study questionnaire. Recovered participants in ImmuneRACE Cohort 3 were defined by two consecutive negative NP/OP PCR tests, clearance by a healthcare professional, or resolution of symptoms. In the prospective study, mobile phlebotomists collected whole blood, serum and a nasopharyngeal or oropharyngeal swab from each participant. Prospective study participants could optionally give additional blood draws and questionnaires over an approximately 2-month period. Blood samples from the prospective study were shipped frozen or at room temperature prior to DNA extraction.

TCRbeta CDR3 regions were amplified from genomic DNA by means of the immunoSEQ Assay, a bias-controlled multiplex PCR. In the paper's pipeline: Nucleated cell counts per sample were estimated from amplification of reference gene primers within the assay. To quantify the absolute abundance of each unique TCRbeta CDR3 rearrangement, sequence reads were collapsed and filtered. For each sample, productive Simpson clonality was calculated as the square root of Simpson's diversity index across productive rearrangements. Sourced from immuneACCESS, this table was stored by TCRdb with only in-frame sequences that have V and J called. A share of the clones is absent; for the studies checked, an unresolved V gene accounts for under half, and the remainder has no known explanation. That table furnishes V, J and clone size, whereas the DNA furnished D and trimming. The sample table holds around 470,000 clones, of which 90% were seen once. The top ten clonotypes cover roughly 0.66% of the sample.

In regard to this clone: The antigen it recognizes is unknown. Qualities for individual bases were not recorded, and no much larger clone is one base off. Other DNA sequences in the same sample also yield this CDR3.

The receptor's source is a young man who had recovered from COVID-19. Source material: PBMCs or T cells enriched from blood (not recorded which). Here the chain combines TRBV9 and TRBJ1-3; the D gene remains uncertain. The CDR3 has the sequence CASSVGGSSGNTIYF. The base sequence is TGTGCCAGCAGCGTAGGAGGGAGCTCTGGAAACACCATATATTTT.